The 10 T cell receptor beta chains listed next were all sequenced from one sample in a study of T cell clones after liver transplantation. This table comes from immunoSEQ multiplex PCR, and its TCRdb copy is limited to in-frame clones, with some not included. Seen here are 51,000 or so clones, roughly nine tenths observed once, and the top ten hold about 15%. The sample consisted of CD8+ T cells from blood, taken 12 months after liver transplant. Every receptor here comes from a human patient who received a liver transplant. The T cells may partly be graft donor cells.

This clone was picked up one time. The chain combines TRBV19 with TRBJ1-1; D is ambiguous. Germline lookup yields CDR1 LNHDA and CDR2 SQIVND (reference sequence). The CDR3 is 14 amino acids. Trimming stripped 5 bases from V and 4 bases from J, with 14 bases between. DNA of the CDR3: TGTGCCAGTAGTCCGGAGGGCTCAGCCACTGAAGCTTTCTTT. This gives the protein CASSPEGSATEAFF.

This clone was observed a single time. The rearrangement links TRBV28 to TRBJ2-3, with D maybe TRBD2 (7 bases). This CDR3 comprises 17 residues. Per the germline V gene, CDR1 is MDHEN and CDR2 is SYDVKM. Trimming cost V 6 bases and J 1 base, with 20 bases left between them. The CDR3 sequence is CASSSPGGREGTDTQYF. As DNA, the CDR3 is TGTGCCAGCAGCTCCCCGGGGGGCCGGGAGGGCACAGATACGCAGTATTTT.

The V and J genes are TRBV30 and TRBJ1-2; the D is unclear. Looked up from germline, CDR1 is GTSNPN and CDR2 is SVGIG (reference sequence). Trimming took 4 bases from V and 3 from J, leaving 9 bases between them. The CDR3 is 12 amino acids. DNA for the CDR3: TGTGCCTGGAAATCCGAACACTATGGCTACACCTTC. This gives the protein CAWKSEHYGYTF.

The chain combines TRBV7-6 with TRBJ2-3; 8 bases are a match to TRBD1. Looked up from germline, CDR1 is SGHVS and CDR2 is FNYEAQ. The V and J ends lost 4 bases and 3 bases, in that order; junction bases with no gene match: 27. The CDR3 is 22 amino acids. The CDR3 loop reads CASSSTWTGIGVGWVSTDTQYF. CDR3 DNA: TGTGCCAGCAGCTCAACCTGGACAGGGATAGGGGTGGGCTGGGTGTCTACAGATACGCAGTATTTT.

This chain joins TRBV7-9 and TRBJ2-1; 11 bases align to TRBD2. V shed 5 bases, J shed 5 bases, and the junction held 8 bases outside the gene matches. Germline lookup yields CDR1 SEHNR and CDR2 FQNEAQ (reference sequence). The CDR3 consists of 16 residues. The CDR3 loop reads CASSRLTSGRNNEQFF. DNA for the CDR3: TGTGCCAGCAGCCGGCTAACTAGCGGGAGAAACAATGAGCAGTTCTTC.

This clone is labeled medium-sized (0.01 to 0.1%). The rearrangement joins TRBV19 to TRBJ1-2; the D is unclear. CDR3 length: 11 residues. Germline-derived CDR1 and CDR2 are LNHDA and SQIVND (reference sequence). Trimming cost V 9 bases and J 8 bases, with 13 bases left between them. CDR3 in amino acids: CASGPKIGYTF. Here the CDR3 DNA reads TGTGCCAGCGGGCCCAAGATCGGCTACACCTTC.

The rearrangement links TRBV28 to TRBJ2-7; D tentatively reads TRBD1 or TRBD2 (5 bases each). This CDR3 contains 14 residues. Between the trimmed V and J ends, which lost 3 bases and 2 bases, there was a span of 11 bases. Germline loops: CDR1 MDHEN, CDR2 SYDVKM. As DNA, the CDR3 is TGTGCCAGCAGTTTTACAGGAGCGGCCTACGAGCAGTACTTC. This codes for CASSFTGAAYEQYF.

J is TRBJ2-5 and V is TRBV28; TRBD2 matches at 8 bases. Per germline, CDR1 MDHEN and CDR2 SYDVKM. J was trimmed by 3 bases and V by 2 bases; bases with no gene match: 11. This CDR3 region has 17 residues. The CDR3 is CASSLRGASGFEETQYF. The CDR3 region has the DNA TGTGCCAGCAGTTTAAGGGGGGCTAGCGGGTTCGAAGAGACCCAGTACTTC.

The J gene is TRBJ2-3, the V gene TRBV10-3; 8 nucleotides align to TRBD2. Germline trimming cut 3 bases from V and 6 bases from J; bases unmatched to any gene: 11. The CDR3 has 16 residues. Germline assignment: CDR1 ENHRY and CDR2 SYGVKD. CDR3 residues: CAISDLAGGQTDTQYF. The CDR3 bases are TGTGCCATCAGTGACCTAGCGGGCGGCCAGACGGATACGCAGTATTTT.

The chain combines TRBV27 with TRBJ1-2, with unresolved D. The germline CDR1 and CDR2 sequences are MNHEY and SMNVEV (reference sequence). The CDR3 length is 13 residues. Trimming left V 2 bases short and J 5 bases short, with 9 bases between. Here the CDR3 reads CASSLTHRYGYTF. CDR3 DNA sequence: TGTGCCAGCAGTTTAACACACCGATATGGCTACACCTTC.